The 22 T cell receptor beta chains reported below all come from one sample, sequenced in a study of cytomegalovirus exposure and HLA in healthy donors. PCR employed 60 Vbeta and 13 Jbeta primers. Sequencing used immunoSEQ multiplex PCR; TCRdb keeps in-frame clones, though not all of them. The table lists about 98,000 clones, roughly three fifths of them singletons. Sequencing was done on a sample of PBMCs. The receptor set was obtained from a human donor in good health.

The J gene is TRBJ2-1, the V gene TRBV5-4; 9 nucleotides match TRBD1. The V segment lost 5 bases and the J segment 0 bases; nucleotides outside the gene matches: 6. This CDR3 has 16 amino acids. CDR1 is SGHNT and CDR2 is YYREEE in the germline V gene (reference sequence). The CDR3 sequence is CASSQGQGNSYNEQFF. CDR3 DNA sequence: TGTGCCAGCAGTCAAGGACAGGGGAACTCCTACAATGAGCAGTTCTTC.

CDR3 loop: CATHRGSGNTIYF. The CDR3 nucleotides read TGTGCCACCCACAGGGGATCCGGAAACACCATATATTTT. This sequence joins TRBV6-5 and TRBJ1-3; 7 positions agree with TRBD1. Germline V gene lookup returns CDR1 MNHEY and CDR2 SVGAGI. The CDR3 has 13 residues. The V segment lost 10 bases and the J segment 4 bases; nucleotides outside the gene matches: 7.

The table lists this clone with a count of one. The gene calls are TRBV5-1 and TRBJ2-7; D not resolved. Germline CDR1 is SGHRS and CDR2 is YFSETQ. The CDR3 length is 13 residues. Trimming left V 2 bases short and J 3 bases short, with 9 bases between. CDR3 sequence: CASSLPLDYEQYF. The CDR3 nucleotides read TGCGCCAGCAGCTTACCTCTAGACTACGAGCAGTACTTC. The variable domain in full, with the rest retrieved from reference TRBV5-1 and TRBJ2-7, is KAGVTQTPRYLIKTRGQQVTLSCSPISGHRSVSWYQQTPGQGLQFLFEYFSETQRNKGNFPGRFSGRQFSNSRSEMNVSTLELGDSALYLCASSLPLDYEQYFGPGTRLTVT.

This sequence joins TRBV5-6 and TRBJ1-1; D might be TRBD1 (6 bases). Between the trimmed V and J ends, which lost 4 bases and 5 bases, there was a span of 15 bases. Germline V gene data show CDR1 as SGHDT and CDR2 as YYEEEE. There are 14 residues in the CDR3. This CDR3 is CASSRGAQRTEAFF. The CDR3 region has the DNA TGTGCCAGCAGCCGGGGGGCGCAGAGGACTGAAGCTTTCTTT.

V and J are TRBV2 and TRBJ2-3; 9 bases are a match to TRBD1. The germline gives CDR1 SNHLY, CDR2 FYNNEI. The CDR3 is made up of 16 amino acids. The V segment lost 4 bases and the J segment 7 bases; nucleotides outside the gene matches: 12. The CDR3 here is CASSGGTGGFGYTQYF. In DNA, the CDR3 is TGTGCCAGCAGTGGCGGAACAGGGGGCTTCGGGTATACGCAGTATTTT.

The gene calls are TRBV18 and TRBJ2-5; D may be TRBD1 (6 bases). V shed 3 bases and J shed 5 bases, with 10 bases lying between them. The CDR3 contains 13 residues. Germline-derived CDR1 and CDR2 are KGHSH and LQKENI. CDR3 in DNA: TGTGCCAGCTCACCTTGGGGGCTTGAGACCCAGTACTTC. Residues: CASSPWGLETQYF.

The V gene is TRBV7-8, the J gene TRBJ1-4; no clear D. Trimming removed 3 bases at V and 0 bases at J, with 11 bases between. The CDR3 is 16 residues long. The germline V gene encodes CDR1 SGHVS and CDR2 FQNEAQ. The CDR3 is CASSFNLLATNEKLFF. The CDR3 coding sequence is TGTGCCAGCAGCTTTAATCTCCTTGCAACTAATGAAAAACTGTTTTTT.

This clone has a single count. This chain joins TRBV5-4 and TRBJ2-3, with 11 positions matching TRBD1. Germline V lookup: CDR1 SGHNT, CDR2 YYREEE (reference sequence). Germline trimming cut 4 bases from V and 4 bases from J; bases unmatched to any gene: 8. The CDR3 loop spans 16 amino acids. The CDR3 sequence is CASSGGQGAMADTQYF. CDR3 sequence (DNA): TGTGCCAGCAGCGGAGGACAGGGGGCGATGGCAGATACGCAGTATTTT. The full variable domain, in which reference TRBV5-4 and TRBJ2-3 provide the parts outside the CDR3, is ETGVTQSPTHLIKTRGQQVTLRCSSQSGHNTVSWYQQALGQGPQFIFQYYREEENGRGNFPPRFSGLQFPNYSSELNVNALELDDSALYLCASSGGQGAMADTQYFGPGTRLTVL.

V gene TRBV2 combines with J gene TRBJ2-6, with 8 bases that match TRBD1. The CDR3 loop spans 17 amino acids. CDR1 is SNHLY, CDR2 FYNNEI, per germline. V shed 6 bases, J shed 0 bases, and the junction held 7 bases outside the gene matches. In DNA, the CDR3 is TGTGCCAGCAGACCCGGGACAGGAGTCTCTGGGGCCAACGTCCTGACTTTC. This gives the protein CASRPGTGVSGANVLTF.

The rearrangement joins TRBV19 to TRBJ2-1, with 7 positions matching TRBD2. Trimming took 6 bases from V and 5 from J; bases not matched to a gene: 10. This CDR3 comprises 15 residues. Germline V lookup: CDR1 LNHDA, CDR2 SQIVND (reference sequence). The CDR3: CASRISGTSNNEQFF. The CDR3 nucleotides read TGTGCCAGTAGGATCAGCGGGACCTCTAACAATGAGCAGTTCTTC. The entire variable domain, with the rest obtained from reference TRBV19 and TRBJ2-1, is as follows: DGGITQSPKYLFRKEGQNVTLSCEQNLNHDAMYWYRQDPGQGLRLIYYSQIVNDFQKGDIAEGYSVSREKKESFPLTVTSAQKNPTAFYLCASRISGTSNNEQFFGPGTRLTVL.

V is TRBV2 and J is TRBJ1-6; D is uncertain. V dropped 10 bases and J dropped 2 bases, with 12 bases sitting between them. CDR1 and CDR2 (germline): SNHLY, FYNNEI. This CDR3 comprises 14 residues. CDR3 sequence (DNA): TGTGCCACCTCCGCGGGGACCTATAATTCACCCCTCCACTTT. Its protein product is CATSAGTYNSPLHF.

The chain links TRBV27 to TRBJ1-1, with D possibly matching TRBD1 (6 bases). The CDR3 length is 13 residues. Trimming left V 6 bases short and J 5 bases short, with 13 bases between. CDR1 and CDR2 (germline): MNHEY, SMNVEV (reference sequence). The CDR3 DNA reads TGTGCCAGCAGCCAAGGGGGTGGAACTGAAGCTTTCTTT. It encodes CASSQGGGTEAFF.

The rearrangement joins TRBV28 to TRBJ2-7; 14 positions agree with TRBD2. The germline V gene has CDR1 MDHEN and CDR2 SYDVKM. The length of the CDR3 is 16 residues. The V and J ends lost 5 bases and 7 bases, in that order; junction bases with no gene match: 10. This chain's CDR3 is CASSALPGLAGVEQYF. In DNA, the CDR3 is TGTGCCAGCAGTGCCCTACCGGGACTAGCGGGAGTTGAGCAGTACTTC. The full variable domain, its missing parts supplied by reference TRBV28 and TRBJ2-7, is DVKVTQSSRYLVKRTGEKVFLECVQDMDHENMFWYRQDPGLGLRLIYFSYDVKMKEKGDIPEGYSVSREKKERFSLILESASTNQTSMYLCASSALPGLAGVEQYFGPGTRLTVT.

The V and J genes are TRBV5-1 and TRBJ1-2, with D perhaps matching TRBD1 (6 bases). The germline V gene has CDR1 SGHRS and CDR2 YFSETQ. CDR3 length: 13 amino acids. The ends were cut back, 4 bases at V and 8 bases at J, with 15 bases in the middle. The DNA for the CDR3 is TGCGCCAGCAGCGCTACAGGGAGGGAAGGCTACACCTTC. Residues: CASSATGREGYTF.

The J gene is TRBJ2-5, the V gene TRBV2; 11 bases are a match to TRBD1. The end of the DNA fits TRBJ2-7 better, so the J call may be wrong. From germline, CDR1 is SNHLY and CDR2 FYNNEI. CDR3 length equals 15 residues. The DNA for the CDR3 is TGTGCCAGCCGTGGACAGGGGGCGAACTCCTACGAGCAGTACTTC. This encodes CASRGQGANSYEQYF.

J is TRBJ1-6 and V is TRBV30, with a possible D match to TRBD1 (5 bases). V was cut by 3 bases and J by 4 bases, with 10 bases left in between. The CDR3 is made up of 14 amino acids. The V gene's germline CDR1 is GTSNPN and CDR2 SVGIG (reference sequence). CDR3 bases: TGTGCCTGGAGGGAGACAGAGTATAATTCACCCCTCCACTTT. This sequence encodes CAWRETEYNSPLHF.

The rearrangement joins TRBV18 to TRBJ1-4, with a tentative D call TRBD1 (5 bases). The CDR3 contains 15 residues. With 2 bases removed from V and 5 bases from J, the gap between germline ends came to 12 bases. CDR1 is KGHSH, CDR2 LQKENI, per germline. Written as DNA, the CDR3 is TGTGCCAGCTCACCAAAACTTCAGGGAAATGAAAAACTGTTTTTT. Protein sequence: CASSPKLQGNEKLFF. Complete variable domain (other parts from reference TRBV18 and TRBJ1-4): NAGVMQNPRHLVRRRGQEARLRCSPMKGHSHVYWYRQLPEEGLKFMVYLQKENIIDESGMPKERFSAEFPKEGPSILRIQQVVRGDSAAYFCASSPKLQGNEKLFFGSGTQLSVL.

CDR3 nucleotide sequence: TGTGCCAGCAGCGTAGCTACTCCGGGAACGGCAGGCGTGGGGGGCTACACCTTC. Translating gives CASSVATPGTAGVGGYTF. The chain recombines TRBV9 with TRBJ1-2; D gene ambiguous. Germline loops: CDR1 SGDLS, CDR2 YYNGEE. V lost 0 bases and J 8 bases, leaving 26 bases between the germline ends. This CDR3 is built from 18 residues.

This clone was found once. J is TRBJ1-1 and V is TRBV7-9, with 7 positions matching TRBD1. Germline CDR1 reads SEHNR; CDR2 reads FQNEAQ (reference sequence). J was trimmed by 0 bases and V by 4 bases; bases with no gene match: 5. This CDR3 contains 15 residues. This CDR3 is CASSSGQALNTEAFF. For the CDR3, the DNA is TGTGCCAGCAGCTCCGGACAGGCGTTGAACACTGAAGCTTTCTTT.

The CDR3 loop reads CATSSPDRGPEAFF. CDR3 DNA sequence: TGTGCCACCAGCAGCCCAGACAGGGGACCTGAAGCTTTCTTT. The chain combines TRBV15 with TRBJ1-1; TRBD1 aligns across 8 bases. Germline V gives CDR1 LNHNV, CDR2 YYDKDF (reference sequence). CDR3 length: 14 amino acids. With 3 bases clipped from V and 6 bases from J, the junction kept 6 bases outside the gene matches.

V usage is TRBV4-2 and J usage is TRBJ1-3; TRBD1 might be the D (5 bases). This CDR3 region has 13 residues. Trimming took off 5 bases at V and 9 bases at J, with 14 bases between the two ends. Germline V gives CDR1 LGHNA, CDR2 YNFKEQ. CDR3 DNA sequence: TGTGCCAGCAGCACGCGGGACTCTCGCACCATATATTTT. Protein: CASSTRDSRTIYF.

This clone was found a few times. The rearrangement joins TRBV5-4 to TRBJ2-1; perhaps TRBD1 as D (5 bases). Germline V gene lookup returns CDR1 SGHNT and CDR2 YYREEE (reference sequence). CDR3 length equals 14 residues. V was cut by 0 bases and J by 8 bases, with 12 bases left in between. CDR3 protein: CASSLATRAHEQFF. The CDR3 region has the DNA TGTGCCAGCAGCTTGGCCACCAGGGCGCATGAGCAGTTCTTC.